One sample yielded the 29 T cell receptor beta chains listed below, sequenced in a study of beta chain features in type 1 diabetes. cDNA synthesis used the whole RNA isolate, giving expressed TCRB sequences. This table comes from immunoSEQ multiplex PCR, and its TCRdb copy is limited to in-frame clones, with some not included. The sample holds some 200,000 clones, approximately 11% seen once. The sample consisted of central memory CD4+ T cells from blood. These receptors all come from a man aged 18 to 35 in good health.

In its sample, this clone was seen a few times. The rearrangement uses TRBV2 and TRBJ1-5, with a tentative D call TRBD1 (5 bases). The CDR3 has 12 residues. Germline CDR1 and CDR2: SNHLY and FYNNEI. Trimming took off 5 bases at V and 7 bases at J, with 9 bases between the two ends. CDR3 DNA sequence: TGTGCCAGCAGTCGGGACGGGCAGCCCCAGCATTTT. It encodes CASSRDGQPQHF. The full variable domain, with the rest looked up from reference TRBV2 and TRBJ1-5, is EPEVTQTPSHQVTQMGQEVILRCVPISNHLYFYWYRQILGQKVEFLVSFYNNEISEKSEIFDDQFSVERPDGSNFTLKIRSTKLEDSAMYFCASSRDGQPQHFGDGTRLSIL.

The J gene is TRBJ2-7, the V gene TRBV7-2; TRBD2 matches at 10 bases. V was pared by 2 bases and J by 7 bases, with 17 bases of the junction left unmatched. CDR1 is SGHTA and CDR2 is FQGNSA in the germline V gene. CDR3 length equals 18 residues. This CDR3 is CASSLPRESGRAMREQYF. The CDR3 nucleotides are TGTGCCAGCAGCTTACCCCGGGAGAGCGGGAGGGCGATGAGGGAGCAGTACTTC. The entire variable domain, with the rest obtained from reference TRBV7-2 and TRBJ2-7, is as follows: GAGVSQSPSNKVTEKGKDVELRCDPISGHTALYWYRQSLGQGLEFLIYFQGNSAPDKSGLPSDRFSAERTGGSVSTLTIQRTQQEDSAVYLCASSLPRESGRAMREQYFGPGTRLTVT.

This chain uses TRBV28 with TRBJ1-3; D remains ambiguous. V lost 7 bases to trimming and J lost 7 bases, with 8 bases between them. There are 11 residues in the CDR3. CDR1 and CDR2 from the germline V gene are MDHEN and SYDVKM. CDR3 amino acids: CASNMWNTIYF. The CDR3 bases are TGTGCCAGCAATATGTGGAACACCATATATTTT. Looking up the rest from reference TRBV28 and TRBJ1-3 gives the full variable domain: DVKVTQSSRYLVKRTGEKVFLECVQDMDHENMFWYRQDPGLGLRLIYFSYDVKMKEKGDIPEGYSVSREKKERFSLILESASTNQTSMYLCASNMWNTIYFGEGSWLTVV.

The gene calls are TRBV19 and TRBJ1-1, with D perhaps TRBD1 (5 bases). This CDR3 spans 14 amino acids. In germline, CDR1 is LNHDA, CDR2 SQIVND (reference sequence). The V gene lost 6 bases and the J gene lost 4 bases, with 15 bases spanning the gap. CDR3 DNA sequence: TGTGCCAGTAGCGAGGGGAATCGTGGCACTGAAGCTTTCTTT. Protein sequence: CASSEGNRGTEAFF.

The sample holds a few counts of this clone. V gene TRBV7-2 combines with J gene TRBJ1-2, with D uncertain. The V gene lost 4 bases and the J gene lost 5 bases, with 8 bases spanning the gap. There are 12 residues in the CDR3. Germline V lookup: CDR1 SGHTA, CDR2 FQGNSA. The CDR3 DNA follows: TGTGCCAGCAGCTGGGCAAGTTATGGCTACACCTTC. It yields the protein CASSWASYGYTF.

The CDR3 DNA is TGTGCCAGCAGCTTGGAAGTTTCCTCTACAGATACGCAGTATTTT. Translation: CASSLEVSSTDTQYF. This chain uses TRBV5-6 with TRBJ2-3; D is ambiguous. The CDR3 sequence is 15 residues long. Trimming took 0 bases from V and 3 from J, leaving 11 bases between them. Germline V gives CDR1 SGHDT, CDR2 YYEEEE.

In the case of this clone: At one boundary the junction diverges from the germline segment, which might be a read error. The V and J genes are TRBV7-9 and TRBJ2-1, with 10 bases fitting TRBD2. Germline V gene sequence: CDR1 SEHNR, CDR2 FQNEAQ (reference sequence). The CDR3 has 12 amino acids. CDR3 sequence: CASGGLAGVGIF. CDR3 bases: TGTGCCAGCGGAGGGCTAGCGGGAGTAGGGATCTTC.

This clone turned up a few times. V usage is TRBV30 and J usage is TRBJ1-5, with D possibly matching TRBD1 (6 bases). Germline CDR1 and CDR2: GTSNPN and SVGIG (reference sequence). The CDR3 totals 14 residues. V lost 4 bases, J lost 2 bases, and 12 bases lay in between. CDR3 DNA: TGTGCCTGGAAAAGGGGGAATGGCAATCAGCCCCAGCATTTT. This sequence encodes CAWKRGNGNQPQHF.

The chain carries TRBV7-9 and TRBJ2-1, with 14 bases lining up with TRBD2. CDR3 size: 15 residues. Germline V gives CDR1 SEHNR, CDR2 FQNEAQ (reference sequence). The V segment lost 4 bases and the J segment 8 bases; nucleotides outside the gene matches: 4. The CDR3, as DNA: TGTGCCAGCAGCTCGACTAGCGGGAGGGCCCATGAGCAGTTCTTC. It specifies CASSSTSGRAHEQFF.

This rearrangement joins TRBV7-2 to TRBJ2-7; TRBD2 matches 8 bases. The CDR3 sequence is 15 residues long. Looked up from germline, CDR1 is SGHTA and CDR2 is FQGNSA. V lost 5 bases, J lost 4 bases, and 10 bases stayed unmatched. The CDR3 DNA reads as TGTGCCAGCAGCGTGGCACTAGCGGTTCGGTACGAGCAGTACTTC. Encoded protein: CASSVALAVRYEQYF. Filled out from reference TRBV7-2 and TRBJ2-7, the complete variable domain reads GAGVSQSPSNKVTEKGKDVELRCDPISGHTALYWYRQSLGQGLEFLIYFQGNSAPDKSGLPSDRFSAERTGGSVSTLTIQRTQQEDSAVYLCASSVALAVRYEQYFGPGTRLTVT.

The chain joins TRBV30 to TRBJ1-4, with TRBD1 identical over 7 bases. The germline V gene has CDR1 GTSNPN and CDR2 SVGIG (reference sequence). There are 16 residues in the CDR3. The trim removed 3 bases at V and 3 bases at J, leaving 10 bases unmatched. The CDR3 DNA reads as TGTGCCTGGAGCCCGACAGGGAGGGGTCCTAATGAAAAACTGTTTTTT. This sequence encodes CAWSPTGRGPNEKLFF.

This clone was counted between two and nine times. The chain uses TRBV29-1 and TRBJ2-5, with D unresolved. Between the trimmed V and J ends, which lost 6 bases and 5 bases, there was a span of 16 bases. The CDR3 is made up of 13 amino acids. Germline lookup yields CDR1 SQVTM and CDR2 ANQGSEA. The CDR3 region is CSVYGRAGETQYF. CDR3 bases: TGCAGCGTATACGGACGGGCCGGGGAGACCCAGTACTTC.

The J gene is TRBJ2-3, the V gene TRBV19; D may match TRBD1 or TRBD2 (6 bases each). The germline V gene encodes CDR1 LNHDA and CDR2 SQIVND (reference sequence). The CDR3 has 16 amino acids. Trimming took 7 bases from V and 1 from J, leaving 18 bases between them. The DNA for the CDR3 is TGTGCCAGTAACCTTGGGGGCGGGATTCGCACAGATACGCAGTATTTT. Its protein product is CASNLGGGIRTDTQYF. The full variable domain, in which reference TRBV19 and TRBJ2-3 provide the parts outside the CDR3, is DGGITQSPKYLFRKEGQNVTLSCEQNLNHDAMYWYRQDPGQGLRLIYYSQIVNDFQKGDIAEGYSVSREKKESFPLTVTSAQKNPTAFYLCASNLGGGIRTDTQYFGPGTRLTVL.

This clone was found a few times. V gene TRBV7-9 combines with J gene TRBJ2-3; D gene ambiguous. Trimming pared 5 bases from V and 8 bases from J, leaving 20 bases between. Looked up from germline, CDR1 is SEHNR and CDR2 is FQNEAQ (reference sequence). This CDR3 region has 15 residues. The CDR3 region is CASSKGIGDSGTQYF. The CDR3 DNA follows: TGTGCCAGCAGCAAGGGAATTGGGGATTCCGGTACGCAGTATTTT.

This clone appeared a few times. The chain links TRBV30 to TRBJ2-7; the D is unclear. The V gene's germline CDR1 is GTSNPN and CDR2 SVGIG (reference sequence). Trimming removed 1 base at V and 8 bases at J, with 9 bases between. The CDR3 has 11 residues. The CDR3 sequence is CAWSGRSQQYF. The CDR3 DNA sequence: TGTGCCTGGAGTGGGCGATCCCAGCAGTACTTC.

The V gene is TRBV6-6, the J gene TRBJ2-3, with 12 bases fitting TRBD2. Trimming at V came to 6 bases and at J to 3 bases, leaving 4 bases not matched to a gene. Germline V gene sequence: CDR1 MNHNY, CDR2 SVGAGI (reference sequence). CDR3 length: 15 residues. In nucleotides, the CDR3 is TGTGCCAGCAGAGACGGACTAGCGGGGACAGATACGCAGTATTTT. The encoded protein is CASRDGLAGTDTQYF.

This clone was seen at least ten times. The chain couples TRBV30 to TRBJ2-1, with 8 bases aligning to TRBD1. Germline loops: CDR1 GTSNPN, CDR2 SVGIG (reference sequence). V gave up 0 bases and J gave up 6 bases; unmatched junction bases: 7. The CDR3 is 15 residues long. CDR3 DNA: TGTGCCTGGAGTGTCCTCCAGGGGGCCGGCAATGAGCAGTTCTTC. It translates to CAWSVLQGAGNEQFF.

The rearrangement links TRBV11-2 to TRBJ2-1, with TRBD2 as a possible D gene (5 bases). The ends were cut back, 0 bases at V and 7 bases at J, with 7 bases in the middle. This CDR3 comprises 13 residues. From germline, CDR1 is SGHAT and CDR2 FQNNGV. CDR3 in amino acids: CASSLDRRNEQFF. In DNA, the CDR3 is TGTGCCAGCAGCTTAGACAGGAGGAATGAGCAGTTCTTC.

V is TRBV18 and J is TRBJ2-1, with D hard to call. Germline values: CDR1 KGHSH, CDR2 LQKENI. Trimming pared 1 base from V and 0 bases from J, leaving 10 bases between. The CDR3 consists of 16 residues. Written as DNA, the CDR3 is TGTGCCAGCTCACCACTTTCCGGGTACTCCTACAATGAGCAGTTCTTC. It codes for CASSPLSGYSYNEQFF.

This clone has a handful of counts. For the CDR3, the DNA is TGCGCCAGCAGCCAAGGACTAGCGGGAGACAATGAGCAGTTCTTC. It encodes CASSQGLAGDNEQFF. The rearrangement uses TRBV4-3 and TRBJ2-1, with 12 bases identical to TRBD2. V was clipped by 1 base and J by 5 bases; unmatched bases: 0. The CDR3 loop spans 15 amino acids. CDR1 and CDR2 (germline): LGHNA, YSLEER.

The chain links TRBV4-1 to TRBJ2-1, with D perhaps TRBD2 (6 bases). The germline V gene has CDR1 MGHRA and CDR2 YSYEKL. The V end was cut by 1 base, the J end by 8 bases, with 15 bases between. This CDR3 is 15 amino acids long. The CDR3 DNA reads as TGCGCCAGCAGCCAAGGAGGTGGGGGGAAGCATGAGCAGTTCTTC. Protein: CASSQGGGGKHEQFF.

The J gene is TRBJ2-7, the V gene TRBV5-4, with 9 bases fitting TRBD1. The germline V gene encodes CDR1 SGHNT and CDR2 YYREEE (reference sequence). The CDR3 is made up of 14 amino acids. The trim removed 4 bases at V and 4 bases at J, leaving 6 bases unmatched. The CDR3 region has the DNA TGTGCCAGCAGCCCCGGGACAGGGCAGTACGAGCAGTACTTC. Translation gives CASSPGTGQYEQYF.

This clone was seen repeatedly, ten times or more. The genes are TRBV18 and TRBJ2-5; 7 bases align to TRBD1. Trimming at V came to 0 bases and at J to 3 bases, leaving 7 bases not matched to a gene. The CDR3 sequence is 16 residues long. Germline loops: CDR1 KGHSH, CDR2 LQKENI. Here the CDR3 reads CASSPPTGNRKETQYF. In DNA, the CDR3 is TGTGCCAGCTCACCACCGACAGGGAATAGGAAAGAGACCCAGTACTTC.

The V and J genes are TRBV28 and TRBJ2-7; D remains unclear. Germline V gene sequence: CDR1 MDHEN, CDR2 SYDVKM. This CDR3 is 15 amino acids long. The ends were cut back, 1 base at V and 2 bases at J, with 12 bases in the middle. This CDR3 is CASSLFAQLPYEQYF. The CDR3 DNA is TGTGCCAGCAGTTTATTCGCACAGCTTCCCTACGAGCAGTACTTC.

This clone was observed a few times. CDR3: CASSATRWGETQYF. The CDR3 DNA sequence: TGTGCCAGCAGCGCCACTCGGTGGGGGGAGACCCAGTACTTC. V gene TRBV7-8 combines with J gene TRBJ2-5; the D gene could be TRBD1 or TRBD2 (5 bases each). The CDR3 contains 14 residues. The V gene's germline CDR1 is SGHVS and CDR2 FQNEAQ. Trimming shortened V by 5 bases and J by 5 bases, and 15 bases separated the two germline ends.

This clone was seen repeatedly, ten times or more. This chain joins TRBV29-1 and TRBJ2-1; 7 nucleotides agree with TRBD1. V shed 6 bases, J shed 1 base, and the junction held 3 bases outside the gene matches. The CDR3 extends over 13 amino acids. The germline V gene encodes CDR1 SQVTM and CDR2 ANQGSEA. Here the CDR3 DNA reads TGCAGCGTCGCGACAGGGTCCTACAATGAGCAGTTCTTC. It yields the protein CSVATGSYNEQFF.

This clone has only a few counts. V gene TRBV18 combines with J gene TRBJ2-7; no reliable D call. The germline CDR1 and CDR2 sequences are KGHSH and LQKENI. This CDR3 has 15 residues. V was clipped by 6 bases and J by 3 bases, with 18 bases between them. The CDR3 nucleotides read TGTGCCAGCTCTCCCCCGATCGGAGCTAACTACGAGCAGTACTTC. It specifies CASSPPIGANYEQYF.

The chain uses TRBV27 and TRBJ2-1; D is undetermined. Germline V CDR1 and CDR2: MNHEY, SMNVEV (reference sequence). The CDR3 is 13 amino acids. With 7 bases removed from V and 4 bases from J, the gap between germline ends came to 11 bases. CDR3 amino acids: CASKRRSYNEQFF. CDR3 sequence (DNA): TGTGCCAGCAAACGTCGTTCATACAATGAGCAGTTCTTC.

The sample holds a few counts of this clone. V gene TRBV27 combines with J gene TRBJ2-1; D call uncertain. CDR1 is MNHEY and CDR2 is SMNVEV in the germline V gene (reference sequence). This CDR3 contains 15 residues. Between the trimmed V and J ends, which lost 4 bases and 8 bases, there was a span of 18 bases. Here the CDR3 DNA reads TGTGCCAGCAGTTCCAGAACCCCCGGGTTCCATGAGCAGTTCTTC. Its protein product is CASSSRTPGFHEQFF.